The clone carrying this TCR beta chain was found a few times. Its specificity is unknown. The data derive from a study of radiotherapy plus CTLA-4 blockade in lung cancer. Study as a whole: Objective response was observed in about 19% of patients, and disease control in approximately 30%. Findings and caveats of the study: Among reported predictors of response, early blood T cell clone dynamics with interferon-beta performed best. Expansion in blood of tumor-derived TCR clones was seen after radiotherapy plus ipilimumab.

Some clones are missing from TCRdb's copy, which holds only in-frame ones; the method was immunoSEQ multiplex PCR. This sample has roughly 71,000 clones; roughly 75% occur once, and the top ten carry 7.1%. Focal radiation with ipilimumab CTLA-4 blockade was given to patients with chemo-refractory metastatic non-small-cell lung cancer. The sequences come from peripheral blood, collected from a patient treated with radiotherapy plus ipilimumab. The sequence came from a human donor with non-small cell lung cancer who had a complete response to radiotherapy plus ipilimumab.

CDR3 DNA: TGTGCCAGCTCAAGTGGGCTGGGGTCTGGAAACACCATATATTTT. Translation: CASSSGLGSGNTIYF. The V gene is TRBV18, the J gene TRBJ1-3; D unclear. Looked up from germline, CDR1 is KGHSH and CDR2 is LQKENI. This CDR3 has 15 residues. V was pared by 5 bases and J by 1 base, with 12 bases between. The full variable domain, its missing parts supplied by reference TRBV18 and TRBJ1-3, is NAGVMQNPRHLVRRRGQEARLRCSPMKGHSHVYWYRQLPEEGLKFMVYLQKENIIDESGMPKERFSAEFPKEGPSILRIQQVVRGDSAAYFCASSSGLGSGNTIYFGEGSWLTVV.